These 3 T cell receptor beta chains came from one sample sequenced in a study of T cell repertoires in cytomegalovirus infection. A single record per CDR3 protein comes from TCRdb applying MiXCR to the reads. Among around 490,000 distinct CDR3 sequences listed, about 26% were seen once. The specimen was PBMCs. The source of these receptors is a human donor in good health (CMV status not recorded). Some clones in this sample may be carry-over from other donors' samples.

The chain uses TRBV18 and TRBJ2-7, with D maybe TRBD2 (5 bases). V was pared by 6 bases and J by 7 bases, with 13 bases between. CDR1 and CDR2 (germline): KGHSH, LQKENI. The CDR3 totals 12 residues. This chain's CDR3 is CASSLPREEQYV. The CDR3 bases are TGTGCCAGCTCCCTCCCCCGGGAAGAGCAGTACGTC.

Ten or more counts support this clonotype. The chain recombines TRBV7-2 with TRBJ2-7; 11 nucleotides match TRBD2. The CDR3 has 15 residues. Germline V gene lookup returns CDR1 SGHTA and CDR2 FQGNSA. Trimming took 3 bases from V and 0 from J; bases not matched to a gene: 1. CDR3 region: CASSFGTSGSYEQYV. For the CDR3, the DNA is TGTGCCAGCAGCTTCGGGACTAGCGGCTCCTACGAGCAGTACGTC.

This clonotype was detected only a few times. This chain links TRBV7-2 with TRBJ2-1; no definite D call. Germline V gives CDR1 SGHTA, CDR2 FQGNSA. This CDR3 is built from 12 residues. V lost 4 bases to trimming and J lost 9 bases, with 10 bases between them. This CDR3 reads CASSSLDSEQFF. For the CDR3, the DNA is TGTGCCAGCAGCTCCCTAGATAGTGAGCAGTTCTTC. Full variable domain (missing parts from reference TRBV7-2 and TRBJ2-1): GAGVSQSPSNKVTEKGKDVELRCDPISGHTALYWYRQSLGQGLEFLIYFQGNSAPDKSGLPSDRFSAERTGGSVSTLTIQRTQQEDSAVYLCASSSLDSEQFFGPGTRLTVL.